The rows below give T cell receptor beta chains drawn from one sample of a study of T cells expressing NK-cell markers. TCRdb reprocessed the 5' RACE reads and stores each CDR3 protein as one record, lacking DNA. The table lists 350,000 to 400,000 distinct CDR3 sequences. The sample comprised blood T cells: a sorted CD56 or NKG2C T cell subset, CD4+ or CD8+ T cells, or bulk PBMC T cells (not recorded which). All receptors come from a woman in her 50s in good health. Both conserved end residues are part of each CDR3.

v_gene: TRBV24-1; j_gene: TRBJ2-3; CDR3aa: CATSRGDTQYF
v_gene: TRBV5-1; j_gene: TRBJ2-1; CDR3aa: CASSVIGDISYNEQFF
v_gene: TRBV6-5; j_gene: TRBJ2-2; CDR3aa: CASSSGQALTGELFF
v_gene: TRBV27; j_gene: TRBJ2-7; CDR3aa: CASSFYGTGPYEQYF
v_gene: TRBV14; j_gene: TRBJ2-1; CDR3aa: CASRPLAGAYNEQFF
v_gene: TRBV6-1; j_gene: TRBJ1-5; CDR3aa: CASGGLQPQHF
v_gene: TRBV3-1; j_gene: TRBJ2-5; CDR3aa: CASSLRLAGGQTETQYF
v_gene: TRBV20-1; j_gene: TRBJ2-5; CDR3aa: CSARLSVQETQYF
v_gene: TRBV5-1; j_gene: TRBJ2-1; CDR3aa: CASSPSRGYEQFF
v_gene: TRBV27; j_gene: TRBJ2-3; CDR3aa: CASKAGVKDTQYF
v_gene: TRBV27; j_gene: TRBJ2-2; CDR3aa: CASSLYNAGELFF
v_gene: TRBV27; j_gene: TRBJ2-1; CDR3aa: CASSLIFGRSSYNEQFF
v_gene: TRBV7-9; j_gene: TRBJ2-7; CDR3aa: CASSYDRAEQYF
v_gene: TRBV7-6; j_gene: TRBJ2-1; CDR3aa: CASSPGQLAERYNEQFF
v_gene: TRBV3-1; j_gene: TRBJ1-1; CDR3aa: CASSRLDTGGNEAFF
v_gene: TRBV30; j_gene: TRBJ1-2; CDR3aa: CAWSEDQVYGYTF
v_gene: TRBV14; j_gene: TRBJ1-1; CDR3aa: CASSQEQVTGLEAFF
v_gene: TRBV12-3/TRBV12-4; j_gene: TRBJ1-2; CDR3aa: CASSFRDGFTF
v_gene: TRBV2; j_gene: TRBJ2-7; CDR3aa: CASKEWDYEQYF
v_gene: TRBV2; j_gene: TRBJ2-7; CDR3aa: CASSPNYEQYF
v_gene: TRBV7-9; j_gene: TRBJ2-1; CDR3aa: CASSPWRERGDEQFF
v_gene: TRBV24-1; j_gene: TRBJ2-1; CDR3aa: CATSEADRMGNEQFF
v_gene: TRBV20-1; j_gene: TRBJ2-7; CDR3aa: CSAKQDNSYEQYF
v_gene: TRBV20-1; j_gene: TRBJ1-2; CDR3aa: CSARGWTGKEGYTF
v_gene: TRBV20-1; j_gene: TRBJ2-1; CDR3aa: CSARWLVNNEQFF
v_gene: TRBV5-1; j_gene: TRBJ2-4; CDR3aa: CASSPGQGGGIQYF
v_gene: TRBV29-1; j_gene: TRBJ2-1; CDR3aa: CSVEQSTEQFF
v_gene: TRBV12-3/TRBV12-4; j_gene: TRBJ2-7; CDR3aa: CASSLRGRPYEQYF
v_gene: TRBV7-3; j_gene: TRBJ2-1; CDR3aa: CASSLKGRGLALNNEQFF
v_gene: TRBV24-1; j_gene: TRBJ2-1; CDR3aa: CATRGLGGMFF
v_gene: TRBV27; j_gene: TRBJ2-1; CDR3aa: CASSLPGRDLRYNEQFF
v_gene: TRBV27; j_gene: TRBJ2-7; CDR3aa: CASSLFREQYF
v_gene: TRBV5-1; j_gene: TRBJ2-7; CDR3aa: CASSQPAGEQYF
v_gene: TRBV7-2; j_gene: TRBJ2-7; CDR3aa: CASSLGGGNEQYF
v_gene: TRBV27; j_gene: TRBJ2-1; CDR3aa: CASSPLAGGKYNEQFF
v_gene: TRBV15; j_gene: TRBJ1-2; CDR3aa: CATSRGRGGYGYTF
v_gene: TRBV28; j_gene: TRBJ2-4; CDR3aa: CASSSSGGDGIQYF
v_gene: TRBV19; j_gene: TRBJ1-2; CDR3aa: CASKLGGNYGYTF
v_gene: TRBV20-1; j_gene: TRBJ2-3; CDR3aa: CSAALLGDTDTQYF
v_gene: TRBV12-3/TRBV12-4; j_gene: TRBJ2-2; CDR3aa: CASSFAGGGRASGELFF
v_gene: TRBV15; j_gene: TRBJ2-3; CDR3aa: CATTVTRTDTQYF
v_gene: TRBV19; j_gene: TRBJ1-2; CDR3aa: CAIDRDDYGYTF
v_gene: TRBV20-1; j_gene: TRBJ1-3; CDR3aa: CSARDYTSGNTIYF
v_gene: TRBV7-8; j_gene: TRBJ1-2; CDR3aa: CASSLASTRDSNYGYTF
v_gene: TRBV24-1; j_gene: TRBJ2-1; CDR3aa: CATSARLARGEQFF
v_gene: TRBV20-1; j_gene: TRBJ2-1; CDR3aa: CSARGPTSGHNEQFF
v_gene: TRBV20-1; j_gene: TRBJ2-5; CDR3aa: CSAVRPSGRAGETQYF
v_gene: TRBV5-5; j_gene: TRBJ2-1; CDR3aa: CASSSSGDEQFF
v_gene: TRBV12-3/TRBV12-4; j_gene: TRBJ1-4; CDR3aa: CASRENEKLFF
v_gene: TRBV24-1; j_gene: TRBJ2-1; CDR3aa: CATSDLSVSGNEQFF
v_gene: TRBV5-1; j_gene: TRBJ2-2; CDR3aa: CASSLEMGGTGELFF
v_gene: TRBV6-5; j_gene: TRBJ2-7; CDR3aa: CASRTGTQNLYYEQYF